These 8 T cell receptor beta chains originate from one sample sequenced in a study of blood T cells in healthy people across ages. The authors ran a second PCR of 7 to 11 cycles using a sample-barcoded 5' primer and a J-beta primer mix. TCRdb called the 5' RACE reads again in MiXCR, with one record for every CDR3 protein. The data show more than 600,000 distinct CDR3 sequences, 25% seen once. This same sample was also taken into another study, of T cells of mothers and their children.

The sample comprised blood. The receptors derive from a boy younger than 18 in good health.

This clonotype was seen only a few times. V and J are TRBV21-1 and TRBJ1-4; the table's D call, TRBD1, was not checked against the DNA. TRBV21-1 is noted as a pseudogene. This CDR3 region has 15 residues. In DNA, the CDR3 is TGTGCCAGCAGCAAAGGGGAACAGGCTAATGAAAAACTGTTTTTT. It translates to CASSKGEQANEKLFF.

This rearrangement joins TRBV9 to TRBJ2-5, with D perhaps matching TRBD1 (6 bases). The germline gives CDR1 SGDLS, CDR2 YYNGEE. The CDR3 length is 14 residues. The V end lost 2 bases, the J end lost 0 bases, and 8 bases lay between the germline ends. The CDR3, as DNA: TGTGCCAGCAGCGTTGGGGACAACCAAGAGACCCAGTACTTC. Translating it yields CASSVGDNQETQYF.

This clonotype was counted many times. The chain links TRBV7-9 to TRBJ2-7; 9 nucleotides line up with TRBD2. Trimming removed 9 bases from V and 0 bases from J; junction bases left unmatched: 3. This CDR3 is built from 13 residues. CDR1 and CDR2 (germline): SEHNR, FQNEAQ (reference sequence). This CDR3 is CASRLAASYEQYF. CDR3 sequence (DNA): TGTGCCAGTCGACTAGCGGCCTCCTACGAGCAGTACTTC.

This clonotype was seen only a few times. The chain links TRBV6-5 to TRBJ1-1, with 7 nucleotides matching TRBD1. Trimming at V came to 5 bases and at J to 2 bases, leaving 8 bases not matched to a gene. Germline CDR1 MNHEY, CDR2 SVGAGI. CDR3 size: 15 residues. CDR3 in DNA: TGTGCCAGCAGTAGGCACCGGGACAGCAACACTGAAGCTTTCTTT. Translated: CASSRHRDSNTEAFF.

This clonotype was seen more than once but under ten times. The V call is TRBV6-2 or TRBV6-3, the J call TRBJ2-5, with a weak D call TRBD2 (5 bases). The CDR3 length is 15 residues. CDR1 is MNHEY, CDR2 SVGEGT, per germline. V was clipped by 6 bases and J by 3 bases, with 17 bases between them. The CDR3 DNA is TGTGCCAGCAGCGGACGCGAGGGCGAAGAAGAGACCCAGTACTTC. It encodes CASSGREGEEETQYF.

The chain recombines TRBV28 with TRBJ2-3; 8 nucleotides align to TRBD1. In germline, CDR1 is MDHEN, CDR2 SYDVKM. The J segment lost 5 bases and the V segment lost 5 bases, leaving 6 bases of the junction unmatched. The CDR3 consists of 14 residues. Written as DNA, the CDR3 is TGTGCCAGCAGTACCGACAGGGGAGTAGATACGCAGTATTTT. Translating it yields CASSTDRGVDTQYF.

This clonotype has a handful of counts. The V gene is TRBV4-3, the J gene TRBJ1-1; D uncertain. CDR1 and CDR2 from the germline V gene are LGHNA and YSLEER. The CDR3 has 15 amino acids. Between the trimmed V and J ends, which lost 0 bases and 5 bases, there was a span of 13 bases. The CDR3 nucleotides are TGCGCCAGCAGCCAAGAAAGGTCCCTGGGGACTGAAGCTTTCTTT. It specifies CASSQERSLGTEAFF.

The chain joins TRBV29-1 to TRBJ1-1; D call uncertain. Germline loops: CDR1 SQVTM, CDR2 ANQGSEA. Trimming cost V 6 bases and J 1 base, with 12 bases left between them. There are 13 residues in the CDR3. The CDR3 sequence is CSVHTNGNTEAFF. The CDR3, as DNA: TGCAGCGTCCACACGAATGGGAACACTGAAGCTTTCTTT.